These T cell receptor beta chains were read from a single sample in a study of blood T cell repertoires in COVID-19. Assay used: immunoSEQ multiplex PCR; TCRdb lists only in-frame clones, some missing. The table shows hundreds of thousands of clones, with 70% to 85% occurring only once. The sample comprised peripheral blood. Receptor source: a woman at least 80 years old with acute or convalescent COVID-19. The CDR3 runs from the conserved cysteine through the conserved F or W. A D gene is named only where the DNA matches it firmly. The size entry is marked missing in some rows and otherwise reads once, few, many or a size class.

>-|TRBJ1-2|TRBV2|-
TGTGCCAGCAGTGAAGCTTCGAGCTATGGCTACACCTTC
CASSEASSYGYTF
>-|TRBJ1-5|TRBV19|once
TGTGCCAGTAGTGATAGGGGCTCGCAGCCCCAGCATTTT
CASSDRGSQPQHF
>-|TRBJ2-3|TRBV7-2|-
TGTGCCAGCAGCTTAGGCCAGATCACAGATACGCAGTATTTT
CASSLGQITDTQYF
>TRBD1|TRBJ2-1|TRBV15|-
TGTGCCACCAGCAGACCGGGACAGTACAATGAGCAGTTCTTC
CATSRPGQYNEQFF
>TRBD1|TRBJ2-4|TRBV6-5|-
TGTGCCAGCAGCGCCGGACAGGGGAAAAACATTCAGTACTTC
CASSAGQGKNIQYF
>-|TRBJ1-4|TRBV5-8|-
TGTGCCAGCAGCTTGGGGGGGACTAATAATGAAAAACTGTTTTTT
CASSLGGTNNEKLFF
>TRBD1|TRBJ2-1|TRBV9|once
TGTGCCAGCAGCGTCGAAATACAGGGGGCGCACTTCTTC
CASSVEIQGAHFF
>TRBD2|TRBJ2-7|TRBV3-1/TRBV3-2|-
TGTGCCAGCAGCCAAGATCTAAGGGCGCGGGAGTACGAGCAGTACTTC
CASSQDLRAREYEQYF
>TRBD1|TRBJ1-4|TRBV5-1|-
TGCGCCAGCAGTCCTCAGGGGGGTAATGAAAAACTGTTTTTT
CASSPQGGNEKLFF
>TRBD2|TRBJ2-7|TRBV5-1|once
TGCGCCAGCAGCTTGATAGCGGGGAGCTACGAGCAGTACTTC
CASSLIAGSYEQYF
>-|TRBJ2-1|TRBV9|-
TGTGCCAGCAGCGGAGACGGGAGCTCCTACAATGAGCAGTTCTTC
CASSGDGSSYNEQFF
>-|TRBJ1-2|TRBV27|-
TGTGCCAGCAAAGGGTCTGGAGGGGGCTACACCTTC
CASKGSGGGYTF
>-|TRBJ2-7|TRBV3-1/TRBV3-2|-
TGTGCCAGCAGCCAAGATGATGGAGGGGAGCAGTACTTC
CASSQDDGGEQYF
>-|TRBJ2-3|TRBV2|-
TGTGCCAGCAGTCGGGTGGGACACACAGATACGCAGTATTTT
CASSRVGHTDTQYF
>TRBD1|TRBJ1-2|TRBV12-3/TRBV12-4|-
TGTGCCAGCAGTTTGGGGACAGGGGGCGGCTACACCTTC
CASSLGTGGGYTF
>TRBD1|TRBJ1-4|TRBV28|once
TGTGCCAGCAGCCCGGGGACAGTTGCAACTAATGAAAAACTGTTTTTT
CASSPGTVATNEKLFF
>TRBD2|TRBJ2-1|TRBV24-1|once
TGTGCCACCAGTGATGGGACTAGCGGGTCCAAGGATGAGCAGTTCTTC
CATSDGTSGSKDEQFF
>TRBD1|TRBJ1-6|TRBV7-8|once
TGTGCCAGCAGCCAGGACAGGAATTCACCCCTCCACTTT
CASSQDRNSPLHF
>-|TRBJ1-1|TRBV5-1|once
TGCGCCAGCAGCTTGGGTGGGAGGGTCGCTGAAGCTTTCTTT
CASSLGGRVAEAFF
>-|TRBJ2-7|TRBV23-1|-
TGCGCCAGCAGTCAACGACAGAGCTCCTACGAGCAGTACTTC
CASSQRQSSYEQYF
>TRBD2|TRBJ2-7|TRBV27|-
TGTGCCAGCAGTCCCAAGCGGGGGCCTGCCTACGAGCAGTACTTC
CASSPKRGPAYEQYF
>TRBD1|TRBJ2-1|TRBV7-6|-
TGTGCCAGCAGCCTACAGGGGGCGAGGAATGAGCAGTTCTTC
CASSLQGARNEQFF
>TRBD1|TRBJ1-5|TRBV3-1/TRBV3-2|-
TGTGCCAGCAGCCAGGGCAGGACAGGGGGCGAGGGTTTGAATCAGCCCCAGCATTTT
CASSQGRTGGEGLNQPQHF
>-|TRBJ2-6|TRBV30|-
TGTGCCTGGGTCTCGGGGGGGGCCAACGTCCTGACTTTC
CAWVSGGANVLTF
>TRBD1|TRBJ1-1|TRBV11-1|-
TGTGCCAGCAGCCCCCGGACAGGGGCAATGAACACTGAAGCTTTCTTT
CASSPRTGAMNTEAFF
>TRBD1|TRBJ1-5|TRBV18|-
TGTGCCAGCTCACCGCGACAGGGGGCCCCCCGAGATCAGCCCCAGCATTTT
CASSPRQGAPRDQPQHF
>TRBD1|TRBJ1-2|TRBV28|-
TGTGCCAGCAGTTTAACAGGGGGCTACTATGGCTACACCTTC
CASSLTGGYYGYTF
>-|TRBJ1-3|TRBV21-1|-
TGTGCCAGCAGCAACAAGCGGAACACCATATATTTT
CASSNKRNTIYF
>-|TRBJ1-1|TRBV19|-
TGTGCCAGTAGTATACCTGGCTGGGGAGGAAACACTGAAGCTTTCTTT
CASSIPGWGGNTEAFF
>TRBD2|TRBJ2-3|TRBV2|-
TGTGCCACTGGACTAGCTCGAGATACGCAGTATTTT
CATGLARDTQYF
>TRBD1|TRBJ1-1|TRBV23-1|once
TGCGCCAGCAGTCAACAGGGGGGCACTGAAGCTTTCTTT
CASSQQGGTEAFF
>TRBD1|TRBJ1-3|TRBV3-1/TRBV3-2|-
TGTGCCAGCAGCCATAGGACAGGGTCAGGAAACACCATATATTTT
CASSHRTGSGNTIYF
>-|TRBJ1-6|TRBV5-5|-
TGTGCCAGCAGCTTTACGGGGGGGGACTCACCCCTCCACTTT
CASSFTGGDSPLHF
>TRBD1|TRBJ1-5|TRBV2|-
TGTGCCAGCAGTGTTGGGCAGGGGGCAAATCAGCCCCAGCATTTT
CASSVGQGANQPQHF
>TRBD1|TRBJ1-2|TRBV29-1|-
TGCAGCGTTGACCCAGGGGGCAGAAGTGGCTACACCTTC
CSVDPGGRSGYTF
>-|TRBJ2-3|TRBV5-4|few
TGTGCCAGCAGGAGCGGACCCGAGGGCACAGATACGCAGTATTTT
CASRSGPEGTDTQYF
>-|TRBJ1-2|TRBV5-6|-
TGTGCCAGCAGCTTGGCCAGGGGATACGACTATGGCTACACCTTC
CASSLARGYDYGYTF
>-|TRBJ1-6|TRBV11-2|-
TGTGCCAGCAGCTTAGACAGGGACATACCCCTCCACTTT
CASSLDRDIPLHF
>TRBD2|TRBJ2-5|TRBV6-5|-
TGTGCCAGCACCGACCCCCGGGGGGGCGTAGAGACCCAGTACTTC
CASTDPRGGVETQYF
>TRBD1|TRBJ2-5|TRBV30|-
TGTGCCTCCCCGGGACAGGGGGCCCCGGAGACCCAGTACTTC
CASPGQGAPETQYF
>-|TRBJ1-1|TRBV7-9|-
TGTGCCAGCAGGAGCGGGGGGATGGCCACTGAAGCTTTCTTT
CASRSGGMATEAFF
>-|TRBJ1-2|TRBV7-9|-
TGTGCCAGCGCCACAGCAGCCCCTAACTATGGCTACACCTTC
CASATAAPNYGYTF
>TRBD1|TRBJ1-4|TRBV6-5|-
TGTGCCAGTACCCAGGGGGCAACTAATGAAAAACTGTTTTTT
CASTQGATNEKLFF
>TRBD2|TRBJ2-7|TRBV27|-
TGTGCCAGCAACCCAGGACCGGGGGGTTTCTACGAGCAGTACTTC
CASNPGPGGFYEQYF
>TRBD2|TRBJ2-5|TRBV7-2|-
TGTGCCAGCAGCTTTAGCGGGGCCCCAGGAGCCCAGTACTTC
CASSFSGAPGAQYF
>TRBD1|TRBJ1-5|TRBV15|-
TGTGCCACCAGCAGAGGAGGCAGGGGGCAAAGGAGCAATCAGCCCCAGCATTTT
CATSRGGRGQRSNQPQHF
>TRBD1|TRBJ1-1|TRBV6-6|-
TGTGCCAGCAGTCGACAGGGGACCCCAGGCAACACTGAAGCTTTCTTT
CASSRQGTPGNTEAFF
>-|TRBJ2-7|TRBV12-5|-
TGTGCTAGTGGTTTGCCAGGACAGTTCCGCGGTGAGCAGTACTTC
CASGLPGQFRGEQYF
>-|TRBJ1-1|TRBV18|-
TGTGCCAGCTCCTCCACAGGAATTGAAGCTTTCTTT
CASSSTGIEAFF
>-|TRBJ1-3|TRBV10-3|-
TGTGCCATCAGTCTTTCGACAGGCCGACCTGGAAACACCATATATTTT
CAISLSTGRPGNTIYF
>-|TRBJ2-3|TRBV4-1|once
TGCGCCAGCAGCCGAACCGTCTCGGGCGGGACGGGAGATACGCAGTATTTT
CASSRTVSGGTGDTQYF
>TRBD1|TRBJ1-5|TRBV7-8|-
TGTGCCAGCAGTCCTATCGACAGGGGTCCGATCGGCAATCAGCCCCAGCATTTT
CASSPIDRGPIGNQPQHF
>TRBD1|TRBJ1-2|TRBV2|few
TGTGCCAGCAGTAGGGACAGGGGGAACTATGGCTACACCTTC
CASSRDRGNYGYTF
>TRBD1|TRBJ1-4|TRBV5-1|few
TGCGCCAGCAGCCCCCGGACAGGGGGCGGGGTGGAACTGTTTTTT
CASSPRTGGGVELFF